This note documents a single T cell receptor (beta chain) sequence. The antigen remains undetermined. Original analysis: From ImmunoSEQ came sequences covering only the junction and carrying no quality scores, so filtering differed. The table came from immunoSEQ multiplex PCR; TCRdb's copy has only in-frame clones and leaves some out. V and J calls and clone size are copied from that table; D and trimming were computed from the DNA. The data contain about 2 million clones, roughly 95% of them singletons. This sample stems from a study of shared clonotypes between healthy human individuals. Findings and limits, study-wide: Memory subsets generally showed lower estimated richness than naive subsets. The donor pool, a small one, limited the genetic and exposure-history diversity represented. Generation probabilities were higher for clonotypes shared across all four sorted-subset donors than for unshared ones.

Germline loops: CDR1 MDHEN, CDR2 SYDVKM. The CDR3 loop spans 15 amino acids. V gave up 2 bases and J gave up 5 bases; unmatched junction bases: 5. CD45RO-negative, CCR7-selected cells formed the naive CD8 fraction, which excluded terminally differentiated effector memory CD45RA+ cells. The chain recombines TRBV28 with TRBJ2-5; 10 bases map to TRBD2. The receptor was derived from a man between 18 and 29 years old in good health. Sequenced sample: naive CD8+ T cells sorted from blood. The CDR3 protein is CASSLILAGSETQYF. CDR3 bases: TGTGCCAGCAGTTTAATACTAGCGGGATCGGAGACCCAGTACTTC.